This TCR beta chain was profiled in a study of OX40 agonist ivuxolimab in advanced cancers. About the research overall: An agonistic human IgG2 monoclonal antibody against OX40 (CD134) was given. Study results and caveats: Doses of 0.1 to 3.0 mg/kg were accompanied by clonal expansion of CD4+ and CD8+ blood T cells by week 6.

This clone appeared once. Its antigen is as yet unknown. Produced via immunoSEQ multiplex PCR; TCRdb's table is partial and in-frame only. This sample has roughly 80,000 clones, with about 81% found just once. This specimen consisted of CD4+ or CD8+ T cells sorted from blood, obtained in a trial of the OX40 agonist ivuxolimab. This TCR derives from an adult with an advanced solid tumor such as melanoma, head and neck, liver or kidney cancer.

Written as DNA, the CDR3 is TGTGCCAGCAGCTGGGGGCTGTATGGGAACACCGGGGAGCTGTTTTTT. Its protein is CASSWGLYGNTGELFF. The J gene is TRBJ2-2, the V gene TRBV5-8, with D possibly being TRBD1 (6 bases). With 3 bases removed from V and 1 base from J, the gap between germline ends came to 13 bases. In germline, CDR1 is SGHTS, CDR2 YDEGEE. This CDR3 region has 16 residues.